What follows are 23 T cell receptor beta chains derived from one specimen sequenced in a study of T cells in Graves' hyperthyroidism and ophthalmopathy. TCR beta CDR3 regions were amplified from RNA. HTBI primers were the set used in a first-round RT-PCR of the TCR CDR3. TCRdb reprocessed the multiplex PCR reads via MiXCR and lists one record per CDR3 protein. This sample yields hundreds of thousands of distinct CDR3 sequences, of which approximately 15% are seen a single time; roughly 5.7% belongs to the top ten. The sample taken for sequencing was blood. These receptors were taken from a woman aged 25 to 39 with Graves' hyperthyroidism that later progressed to Graves' ophthalmopathy.

This clonotype has at least ten counts. This chain links TRBV7-8 with TRBJ2-7, with D perhaps TRBD2 (7 bases). CDR1 and CDR2 from the germline V gene are SGHVS and FQNEAQ. CDR3 length equals 15 residues. V lost 5 bases, J lost 2 bases, and 16 bases lay in between. The CDR3 region is CASSRGAGAPYEQYF. CDR3 sequence (DNA): TGTGCCAGCAGCCGGGGGGCGGGAGCCCCCTACGAGCAGTACTTC.

In its sample, this clonotype was seen many times. The V call is TRBV10-3, the J call TRBJ2-7, with 9 bases fitting TRBD1. This CDR3 has 15 residues. Germline CDR1 ENHRY, CDR2 SYGVKD. With 4 bases clipped from V and 0 bases from J, the junction kept 4 bases outside the gene matches. The CDR3 bases are TGTGCCATCAGTGCGAGGACAGGGGACTCCTACGAGCAGTACTTC. Its translation is CAISARTGDSYEQYF.

This clonotype was counted at least ten times. The J gene is TRBJ2-1, the V gene TRBV12-3 or TRBV12-4, with D possibly called TRBD1 or TRBD2 (6 bases each). The CDR3 covers 16 residues. V was cut by 1 base and J by 9 bases, with 19 bases left in between. The CDR3 spells CASSLGRGRGVTEQFF. The CDR3 nucleotides read TGTGCCAGCAGTTTAGGTCGGGGGCGCGGAGTCACTGAGCAGTTCTTC.

This clonotype was recorded a few times. This sequence joins TRBV12-3 or TRBV12-4 and TRBJ2-5; 9 bases match TRBD1. V dropped 7 bases and J dropped 5; count of bases not matched to a gene: 8. The CDR3 has 14 residues. CDR3 sequence reads: CASNSYRGQETQYF. The DNA for the CDR3 is TGTGCCAGCAACTCTTACAGGGGGCAGGAGACCCAGTACTTC.

This clonotype has a handful of counts. The junction and the germline gene differ at one end; a read error may be behind it. V and J are TRBV7-2 and TRBJ2-3; TRBD2 matches 9 bases. This CDR3 has 16 amino acids. CDR1 SGHTA and CDR2 FQGNSA come from the germline V gene. CDR3 DNA sequence: TGTGTCAGCAGCTTATTCCTAGCGGGATACACAGATACGCAGTATTTT. This translates into CVSSLFLAGYTDTQYF.

This clonotype was picked up many times. The CDR3 nucleotides read TGTGCCAGCAGCGGGGTGTTGGAGCAGTACTTC. Translation gives CASSGVLEQYF. V gene TRBV11-3 combines with J gene TRBJ2-7; D not resolved. The germline CDR1 and CDR2 sequences are SGHNT and YENEEA. The CDR3 has 11 amino acids. The V end lost 5 bases, the J end lost 7 bases, and 9 bases lay between the germline ends.

Many counts were recorded for this clonotype. This chain uses TRBV5-6 with TRBJ2-7; 10 positions match TRBD1. From germline, CDR1 is SGHDT and CDR2 YYEEEE. The CDR3 has 15 residues. Unmatched junction bases numbered 6, after V lost 5 bases and J lost 1 base. CDR3 in DNA: TGTGCCAGCAGAGCAGACAGGGGGCGATCCTACGAGCAGTACTTC. Its translation: CASRADRGRSYEQYF.

The V and J genes are TRBV27 and TRBJ1-5, with D tentatively TRBD1 (6 bases). Deletions cut 6 bases from V and 5 bases from J, with 14 bases between. Germline CDR1 is MNHEY and CDR2 is SMNVEV (reference sequence). The CDR3 has 14 amino acids. CDR3 region: CASSSLGGHQPQHF. CDR3 nucleotide sequence: TGTGCCAGCAGCTCCCTGGGGGGGCATCAGCCCCAGCATTTT.

The chain links TRBV27 to TRBJ2-7, with a weak D call TRBD2 (6 bases). The V end was cut by 6 bases, the J end by 2 bases, with 14 bases between. CDR1 and CDR2 from the germline V gene are MNHEY and SMNVEV (reference sequence). This CDR3 contains 14 residues. The CDR3 loop reads CASRDGGHAYEQYF. The CDR3 DNA is TGTGCCAGCAGGGACGGAGGGCACGCCTACGAGCAGTACTTC.

This chain connects TRBV27 to TRBJ2-7; 7 bases fit TRBD1. CDR1 is MNHEY, CDR2 SMNVEV, per germline (reference sequence). This CDR3 has 15 amino acids. V lost 4 bases, J lost 2 bases, and 8 bases stayed unmatched. CDR3 loop: CASSYNWDSTYEQYF. The CDR3 DNA is TGTGCCAGCAGTTATAATTGGGACAGCACCTACGAGCAGTACTTC.

This clonotype was picked up many times. V and J are TRBV7-2 and TRBJ2-1; 11 bases align to TRBD2. The germline V gene encodes CDR1 SGHTA and CDR2 FQGNSA. V was pared by 1 base and J by 3 bases, with 5 bases of the junction left unmatched. The CDR3 spans 17 residues. The CDR3 region is CASSLGIAGGVYNEQFF. The CDR3 DNA is TGTGCCAGCAGCTTAGGGATAGCGGGGGGGGTCTACAATGAGCAGTTCTTC.

This clonotype was detected ten times or more. The chain employs TRBV7-9 and TRBJ1-1; the D is unclear. Germline CDR1 is SEHNR and CDR2 is FQNEAQ (reference sequence). CDR3 length: 14 amino acids. Trimming left V 4 bases short and J 6 bases short, with 15 bases between. In DNA form, the CDR3 reads TGTGCCAGCAGCTCCCCCAGGACCAACGCTGAAGCTTTCTTT. It specifies CASSSPRTNAEAFF.

This clonotype has a count of ten or more. DNA for the CDR3: TGTGCCACCAGCCGACTAGCGGCAGAATACAATGAGCAGTTCTTC. Its protein is CATSRLAAEYNEQFF. This chain links TRBV15 with TRBJ2-1; TRBD2 aligns across 9 bases. CDR1 and CDR2 (germline): LNHNV, YYDKDF (reference sequence). This CDR3 is built from 15 residues. Unmatched junction bases numbered 6, after V lost 5 bases and J lost 4 bases.

This clonotype has a count of ten or more. CDR3 in DNA: TGTGCCACCAGTGGCGACACGGAGACCCAGTACTTC. It yields the protein CATSGDTETQYF. This chain connects TRBV24-1 to TRBJ2-5; unclear D gene. CDR1 is KGHDR, CDR2 SFDVKD, per germline. The ends were cut back, 5 bases at V and 5 bases at J, with 8 bases in the middle. This CDR3 region has 12 residues.

This clonotype was seen many times. The chain has TRBV24-1 and TRBJ2-3, with TRBD2 as a possible D gene (6 bases). The CDR3 has 14 residues. Germline CDR1 is KGHDR and CDR2 is SFDVKD. The V gene lost 11 bases and the J gene lost 3 bases, with 17 bases spanning the gap. CDR3 in amino acids: CAILRRDSTDTQYF. Written as DNA, the CDR3 is TGTGCCATCTTACGCCGGGACTCTACAGATACGCAGTATTTT.

This rearrangement joins TRBV5-8 to TRBJ1-4, with TRBD1 matching 7 bases. There are 13 residues in the CDR3. V dropped 4 bases and J dropped 7; count of bases not matched to a gene: 4. Germline V gives CDR1 SGHTS, CDR2 YDEGEE. CDR3 DNA sequence: TGTGCCAGCAGCCGGACAGGCGTTGAAAAACTGTTTTTT. Its protein product is CASSRTGVEKLFF.

The chain has TRBV4-1 and TRBJ2-3; D perhaps matches TRBD1 (6 bases). V lost 4 bases to trimming and J lost 4 bases, with 9 bases between them. CDR3 length: 13 residues. CDR1 is MGHRA, CDR2 YSYEKL, per germline. The CDR3 sequence is CASSRSGADTQYF. CDR3 DNA sequence: TGCGCCAGCAGCCGGTCAGGGGCAGATACGCAGTATTTT.

This clonotype was detected many times. The chain employs TRBV6-5 and TRBJ2-7; D might be TRBD1 (6 bases). This CDR3 region has 15 residues. CDR1 and CDR2 from the germline V gene are MNHEY and SVGAGI. V gave up 8 bases and J gave up 2 bases, with 19 bases separating them. The chain's CDR3 is CASSREDSLPYEQYF. The CDR3 bases are TGTGCCAGCTCAAGAGAGGACAGCCTCCCCTACGAGCAGTACTTC.

There are a few counts of this clonotype. The chain uses TRBV7-2 and TRBJ2-1; D gene uncertain. The CDR3 is 12 residues long. Germline CDR1 and CDR2: SGHTA and FQGNSA. Trimming shortened V by 1 base and J by 8 bases, and 6 bases separated the two germline ends. CDR3 protein: CASSLVLDEQFF. CDR3 sequence (DNA): TGTGCCAGCAGCTTAGTTCTTGATGAGCAGTTCTTC.

This clonotype showed up many times. The chain uses TRBV27 and TRBJ2-3; 10 bases fit TRBD1. Germline assignment: CDR1 MNHEY and CDR2 SMNVEV (reference sequence). The CDR3 has 14 residues. J lost 4 bases, V lost 8 bases, and 6 bases had no gene match. The CDR3 sequence: CASVGQGEADTQYF. The CDR3 DNA reads as TGTGCCAGCGTTGGACAGGGGGAGGCAGATACGCAGTATTTT.

This clonotype has a count of ten or more. The rearrangement joins TRBV30 to TRBJ1-2; D possibly corresponds to TRBD1 (5 bases). Germline V lookup: CDR1 GTSNPN, CDR2 SVGIG (reference sequence). The V gene lost 8 bases and the J gene lost 0 bases, with 13 bases spanning the gap. CDR3 length equals 13 residues. CDR3 coding DNA: TGTGCCGCGTCCCGACAGACTAACTATGGCTACACCTTC. Its protein product is CAASRQTNYGYTF.

This clonotype appeared many times. V is TRBV5-6 and J is TRBJ1-4; D gene unclear. CDR1 and CDR2 from the germline V gene are SGHDT and YYEEEE. V lost 0 bases, J lost 3 bases, and 6 bases lay in between. CDR3 length: 14 residues. For the CDR3, the DNA is TGTGCCAGCAGCTTGGGGGCCCCTAATGAAAAACTGTTTTTT. As protein: CASSLGAPNEKLFF.

This clonotype was counted many times. The chain has TRBV6-2 or TRBV6-3 and TRBJ2-5, with D perhaps TRBD1 (6 bases). The CDR3 has 16 residues. V shed 5 bases and J shed 5 bases, with 21 bases lying between them. The V gene's germline CDR1 is MNHEY and CDR2 SVGEGT. The CDR3 coding sequence is TGTGCCAGCAGTAGCGACACAGGGATCCCCATTGAGACCCAGTACTTC. The encoded protein is CASSSDTGIPIETQYF.